The 22 T cell receptor beta chains given below trace back to one sample, sequenced in a study of blood T cells in healthy people across ages. A second roughly 6 to 11 cycle PCR used barcoded and J-beta primers. TCRdb processed the 5' RACE reads anew with MiXCR; each CDR3 protein has one entry. The sample lists about 1.1 million distinct CDR3 sequences, 30% to 40% seen once, with around 14% in the top ten. The sample taken for sequencing was blood. Receptors were obtained from a man between 18 and 29 years old in good health.

The chain couples TRBV12-3 or TRBV12-4 to TRBJ2-5; a possible D gene is TRBD1 (6 bases). The CDR3 covers 16 residues. Trimming removed 4 bases from V and 11 bases from J, with 26 bases in between. CDR3 amino acids: CASSYTPVTGGNEQYF. Written as DNA, the CDR3 is TGTGCCAGCAGTTATACCCCGGTGACAGGCGGCAATGAGCAGTACTTC.

This clonotype turned up a few times. This sequence joins TRBV18 and TRBJ1-2; maybe TRBD1 (5 bases). From germline, CDR1 is KGHSH and CDR2 LQKENI. The V and J ends lost 2 bases and 7 bases respectively, with 14 bases between them. The CDR3 sequence is 14 residues long. The CDR3 sequence: CASSPLSAGSGYTF. The CDR3 nucleotides read TGTGCCAGCTCACCATTGTCGGCAGGGTCTGGCTACACCTTC. The whole variable domain, remainder taken from reference TRBV18 and TRBJ1-2, is NAGVMQNPRHLVRRRGQEARLRCSPMKGHSHVYWYRQLPEEGLKFMVYLQKENIIDESGMPKERFSAEFPKEGPSILRIQQVVRGDSAAYFCASSPLSAGSGYTFGSGTRLTVV.

The V gene is TRBV9, the J gene TRBJ1-4; no clear D. The CDR3 spans 15 residues. The germline gives CDR1 SGDLS, CDR2 YYNGEE. Between the trimmed V and J ends, which lost 7 bases and 0 bases, there was a span of 13 bases. CDR3 sequence (DNA): TGTGCCAGCGGAGAAGCCGGGACAACTAATGAAAAACTGTTTTTT. Its translation: CASGEAGTTNEKLFF.

This clonotype was seen more than once but under ten times. J is TRBJ2-1 and V is TRBV20-1; TRBD1 might be the D (5 bases). The germline gives CDR1 DFQATT, CDR2 SNEGSKA (reference sequence). Trimming shortened V by 6 bases and J by 9 bases, and 18 bases separated the two germline ends. The length of the CDR3 is 13 residues. The CDR3 protein is CSADRQPRSEQFF. The CDR3, as DNA: TGCAGTGCCGACAGACAGCCTCGCAGTGAGCAGTTCTTC.

This clonotype was counted only a few times. The chain is built from TRBV28 and TRBJ1-1, with TRBD1 identical over 9 bases. The CDR3 is 13 amino acids. J lost 4 bases, V lost 8 bases, and 5 bases had no gene match. Germline V CDR1 and CDR2: MDHEN, SYDVKM. As DNA, the CDR3 is TGTGCCAGCGGACAGGGGATTGCCACTGAAGCTTTCTTT. Encoded protein: CASGQGIATEAFF.

This clonotype was seen only a few times. The chain employs TRBV14 and TRBJ1-1, with D unresolved. This CDR3 is 13 amino acids long. Germline V gives CDR1 SGHDN, CDR2 FVKESK. V was cut by 4 bases and J by 11 bases, with 17 bases left in between. In nucleotides, the CDR3 is TGTGCCAGCAGCCCGAACTACAGATCAGGCGCTTTCTTT. This gives the protein CASSPNYRSGAFF.

Turning to this clonotype: This could be a read error, since a much larger clone is one nucleotide away. The chain carries TRBV4-2 and TRBJ1-1, with D possibly TRBD1 on 5 matching bases. This CDR3 spans 14 amino acids. CDR1 is LGHNA and CDR2 is YNFKEQ in the germline V gene. Here the CDR3 reads CASGQDQGNTEAFF. The CDR3 DNA follows: TGTGCCAGCGGCCAAGATCAGGGGAACACTGAAGCTTTCTTT.

The table lists this clonotype with a few counts. This chain uses TRBV3-1 with TRBJ2-1; no definite D call. This CDR3 contains 14 residues. From germline, CDR1 is LGHDT and CDR2 YNNKEL (reference sequence). The V and J ends lost 1 base and 4 bases respectively, with 8 bases between them. CDR3 in amino acids: CASSQVFGYNEQFF. Here the CDR3 DNA reads TGTGCCAGCAGCCAAGTGTTCGGGTACAATGAGCAGTTCTTC.

This clonotype was seen ten or more times. V usage is TRBV7-2 and J usage is TRBJ1-5; D is uncertain. The germline V and J ends were trimmed by 2 bases and 6 bases, with 11 bases remaining between them. The CDR3 covers 14 residues. The V gene's germline CDR1 is SGHTA and CDR2 FQGNSA. This chain's CDR3 is CASSLLRQSQPQHF. CDR3 nucleotide sequence: TGTGCCAGCAGCTTACTTAGGCAGTCTCAGCCCCAGCATTTT.

Comment on this clonotype: The junction differs from germline at one of its ends, possibly a read error. The J gene is TRBJ1-2, the V gene TRBV6-6, with 7 bases fitting TRBD1. CDR1 MNHNY and CDR2 SVGAGI come from the germline V gene (reference sequence). The CDR3 runs to 14 residues. The CDR3 DNA follows: TGTGCCAGCAGCCTTGACAGGGTCAGCTATGGCCACACCTTC. It encodes CASSLDRVSYGHTF.

V gene TRBV12-5 combines with J gene TRBJ2-1; 7 bases agree with TRBD2. Germline V gene sequence: CDR1 LGHNT, CDR2 FRNRAP. This CDR3 has 12 amino acids. V lost 7 bases and J lost 8; bases outside the gene matches: 5. The CDR3 reads CASVKGGYEQFF. The DNA of the CDR3 is TGTGCTAGTGTCAAGGGAGGGTATGAGCAGTTCTTC.

This clonotype was counted only a few times. The chain joins TRBV7-2 to TRBJ2-3; TRBD1 agrees at 9 bases. V shed 5 bases, J shed 2 bases, and the junction held 5 bases outside the gene matches. Germline V gene lookup returns CDR1 SGHTA and CDR2 FQGNSA. The CDR3 is 15 amino acids. CDR3 residues: CASSPRTGDTDTQYF. CDR3 sequence (DNA): TGTGCCAGCAGCCCCAGGACAGGGGACACAGATACGCAGTATTTT.

This clonotype was detected a few times. This chain joins TRBV5-1 and TRBJ1-2; 7 positions match TRBD1. Losses at the gene ends were 4 bases for V and 1 base for J; bases not matched to a gene: 7. The germline V gene encodes CDR1 SGHRS and CDR2 YFSETQ. The CDR3 contains 15 residues. The CDR3 sequence is CASSPTGQLNYGYTF. The CDR3 DNA reads as TGCGCCAGCAGCCCTACGGGACAGCTTAACTATGGCTACACCTTC. Drawing the rest from reference TRBV5-1 and TRBJ1-2, the complete variable domain is KAGVTQTPRYLIKTRGQQVTLSCSPISGHRSVSWYQQTPGQGLQFLFEYFSETQRNKGNFPGRFSGRQFSNSRSEMNVSTLELGDSALYLCASSPTGQLNYGYTFGSGTRLTVV.

This clonotype was seen once. The chain recombines TRBV5-5 with TRBJ1-4; D is undetermined. V was shortened by 4 bases and J by 0 bases, with 10 bases between the two germline ends. CDR3 length: 15 amino acids. Germline V gives CDR1 SGHKS, CDR2 YYEKEE (reference sequence). CDR3 region: CASSQTVTTNEKLFF. The DNA for the CDR3 is TGTGCCAGCAGCCAAACAGTGACAACTAATGAAAAACTGTTTTTT.

This clonotype was recorded a few times. The rearrangement links TRBV12-3 or TRBV12-4 to TRBJ2-3; D remains unclear. The CDR3 runs 16 residues. Trimming shortened V by 6 bases and J by 0 bases, and 16 bases separated the two germline ends. In DNA, the CDR3 is TGTGCCAGCAGCAAATCGGCGGACCGTAGCACAGATACGCAGTATTTT. Translation gives CASSKSADRSTDTQYF.

This clonotype was counted only a few times. V and J are TRBV7-9 and TRBJ2-1; 9 bases align to TRBD1. Losses at the gene ends were 4 bases for V and 8 bases for J; bases not matched to a gene: 6. The V gene's germline CDR1 is SEHNR and CDR2 FQNEAQ (reference sequence). The CDR3 loop spans 14 amino acids. This CDR3 is CASSSMDRGYEQFF. As DNA, the CDR3 is TGTGCCAGCAGCTCAATGGACAGGGGCTATGAGCAGTTCTTC.

This clonotype showed up just a few times. The J gene is TRBJ2-7, the V gene TRBV5-1, with D maybe TRBD1 (6 bases). This CDR3 has 15 residues. Trimming pared 4 bases from V and 3 bases from J, leaving 17 bases between. In germline, CDR1 is SGHRS, CDR2 YFSETQ. For the CDR3, the DNA is TGCGCCAGCAGCCCCTCAACAGGGTCCTACTACGAGCAGTACTTC. Protein sequence: CASSPSTGSYYEQYF.

The chain employs TRBV29-1 and TRBJ2-1; 9 nucleotides line up with TRBD2. The assigned J gene may be wrong: the sequence end matches TRBJ2-7 better. Germline V gives CDR1 SQVTM, CDR2 ANQGSEA. The CDR3 spans 16 residues. The CDR3 loop reads CSGEGSPSGVYNEQYF. The DNA for the CDR3 is TGCAGCGGTGAGGGAAGCCCTAGCGGGGTTTACAATGAGCAGTACTTC.

The J gene is TRBJ1-2, the V gene TRBV20-1; D call uncertain. Germline V gene data show CDR1 as DFQATT and CDR2 as SNEGSKA (reference sequence). V gave up 5 bases and J gave up 7 bases, with 23 bases separating them. This CDR3 region has 15 residues. The CDR3 DNA reads as TGCAGTGCTTATCCGGGTCCCATAAGGTCTCTTGGCTACACCTTC. The encoded protein is CSAYPGPIRSLGYTF.

This clonotype was detected a few times. The chain links TRBV5-1 to TRBJ2-7; 8 bases line up with TRBD1. V gave up 3 bases and J gave up 7 bases; unmatched junction bases: 6. The CDR3 extends over 13 amino acids. From germline, CDR1 is SGHRS and CDR2 YFSETQ. The CDR3: CASSSGTGMEQYF. CDR3 in DNA: TGCGCCAGCAGCTCCGGGACAGGTATGGAGCAGTACTTC.

The V gene is TRBV12-3 or TRBV12-4, the J gene TRBJ1-4; 7 positions agree with TRBD1. This CDR3 has 13 residues. V shed 7 bases and J 4 bases; nucleotides not matched to a gene: 3. CDR3: CASNRGFNEKLFF. Here the CDR3 DNA reads TGTGCCAGCAACAGGGGTTTTAATGAAAAACTGTTTTTT.

V is TRBV7-8 and J is TRBJ1-5; the D gene is possibly TRBD1 (6 bases). The ends were cut back, 5 bases at V and 3 bases at J, with 11 bases in the middle. The CDR3 loop spans 14 amino acids. Germline CDR1 is SGHVS and CDR2 is FQNEAQ. CDR3: CASSITGNNQPQHF. CDR3 nucleotide sequence: TGTGCCAGCAGCATTACAGGGAACAATCAGCCCCAGCATTTT.